This T cell receptor beta chain was found in a study of blood T cell repertoires in COVID-19. Sequenced by immunoSEQ multiplex PCR; TCRdb stores in-frame clones only, minus some. The sample lists a few hundred thousand clones, more than 85% occurring once. CDR1 and CDR2 (germline): LGHNA, YNFKEQ. There are 15 residues in the CDR3. V lost 2 bases, J lost 4 bases, and 15 bases lay in between. This TCR was sampled from a man in his forties who had recovered from COVID-19. The chain couples TRBV4-2 to TRBJ2-7; perhaps TRBD1 as D (6 bases). Sequencing was carried out using PBMCs or T cells enriched from blood (not recorded which). CDR3 sequence (DNA): TGTGCCAGCAGCCAAACAGGACAGCTAGATTACGAGCAGTACTTC. This gives the protein CASSQTGQLDYEQYF.